A single count supports the clone carrying this TCR beta chain. Antigen specificity is unknown. With V trimmed by 6 bases and J by 7 bases, 14 bases remained unmatched. The germline V gene encodes CDR1 LNHDA and CDR2 SQIVND (reference sequence). The CDR3 has 15 amino acids. The data derive from a study of T cells in Graves' hyperthyroidism and ophthalmopathy. Study-level points and caveats: Most clonotypes expanded in the thyroid (above 0.001) were also present in blood.

The investigators amplified TCR beta CDR3 regions from RNA transcripts. Primed by the HTBI set, a first-round RT-PCR was run on the TCR CDR3. TCRdb reanalysed the multiplex PCR reads using MiXCR and keeps one entry per CDR3 protein. Of under 400,000 distinct CDR3 sequences listed, about 15% are singletons. Fresh 10 ml peripheral blood yielded PBMCs. V usage is TRBV19 and J usage is TRBJ1-2, with 7 nucleotides matching TRBD1. The sequencing sample was made of blood. The receptor was derived from a woman aged 55 to 70 with Graves' ophthalmopathy. The CDR3 spells CASRNPGQRLLGYTF. DNA of the CDR3: TGTGCCAGTAGGAACCCGGGACAGAGATTACTTGGCTACACCTTC. The whole variable domain, remainder taken from reference TRBV19 and TRBJ1-2, is DGGITQSPKYLFRKEGQNVTLSCEQNLNHDAMYWYRQDPGQGLRLIYYSQIVNDFQKGDIAEGYSVSREKKESFPLTVTSAQKNPTAFYLCASRNPGQRLLGYTFGSGTRLTVV.